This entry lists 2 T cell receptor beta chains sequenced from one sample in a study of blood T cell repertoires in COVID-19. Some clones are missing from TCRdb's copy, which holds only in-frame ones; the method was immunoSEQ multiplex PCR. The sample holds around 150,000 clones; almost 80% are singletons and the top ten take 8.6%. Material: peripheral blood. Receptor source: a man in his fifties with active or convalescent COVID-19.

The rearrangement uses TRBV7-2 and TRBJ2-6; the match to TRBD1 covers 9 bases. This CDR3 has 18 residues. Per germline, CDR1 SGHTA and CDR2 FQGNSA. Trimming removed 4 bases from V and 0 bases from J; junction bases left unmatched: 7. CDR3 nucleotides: TGTGCCAGCAGCTCGGGGACAGGGATCCACTCTGGGGCCAACGTCCTGACTTTC. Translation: CASSSGTGIHSGANVLTF.

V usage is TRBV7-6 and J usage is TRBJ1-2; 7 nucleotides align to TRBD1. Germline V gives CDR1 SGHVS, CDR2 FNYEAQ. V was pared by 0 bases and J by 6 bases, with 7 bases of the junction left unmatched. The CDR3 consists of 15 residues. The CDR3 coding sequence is TGTGCCAGCAGCTTAGCCTCGACAGGGATGAATGGCTACACCTTC. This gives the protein CASSLASTGMNGYTF.